The 10 T cell receptor beta chains reported below all come from one sample, sequenced in a study of T-cell reconstitution after alpha-beta-depleted transplantation in children. Unique molecular identifiers were incorporated when the TCRbeta library was constructed. TCRdb reprocessed the PCR reads with MiXCR, giving one entry per CDR3 protein. The table has about 460,000 distinct CDR3 sequences, roughly 10% seen once. Source: PBMCs, mostly from graft donor cells, taken 180 days after TCRalphabeta/CD19-depleted stem cell transplant. These receptors all come from a female patient aged 2 to 10 who had a stem cell transplant for aplastic anemia, so the T cells may come from the graft donor.

This clonotype was detected only a few times. The rearrangement links TRBV5-6 to TRBJ2-3, with unresolved D. This CDR3 has 13 amino acids. In germline, CDR1 is SGHDT, CDR2 YYEEEE. Trimming took off 4 bases at V and 0 bases at J, with 6 bases between the two ends. The CDR3 coding sequence is TGTGCCAGCAGCGGTTCTAGCACAGATACGCAGTATTTT. It yields the protein CASSGSSTDTQYF.

In its sample, this clonotype was seen many times. The chain uses TRBV3-1 and TRBJ2-7; a weak D match, TRBD2 (6 bases). The germline CDR1 and CDR2 sequences are LGHDT and YNNKEL (reference sequence). The CDR3 contains 15 residues. V was shortened by 0 bases and J by 1 base, with 10 bases between the two germline ends. CDR3 sequence (DNA): TGTGCCAGCAGCCAAGACCCCGGACTATCCTACGAGCAGTACTTC. It translates to CASSQDPGLSYEQYF.

The J gene is TRBJ2-7, the V gene TRBV7-2, with D maybe TRBD2 (5 bases). The CDR3 is 15 residues long. CDR1 is SGHTA, CDR2 FQGNSA, per germline. V lost 0 bases and J 3 bases, leaving 12 bases between the germline ends. The CDR3 DNA reads as TGTGCCAGCAGCTTAGCGAGGGCGGAATTCTACGAGCAGTACTTC. Protein sequence: CASSLARAEFYEQYF.

This chain connects TRBV20-1 to TRBJ2-3; TRBD1 or TRBD2 may be the D gene (5 bases each). Germline V gene sequence: CDR1 DFQATT, CDR2 SNEGSKA (reference sequence). The germline V and J ends were trimmed by 3 bases and 1 base, with 14 bases remaining between them. The CDR3 length is 15 residues. Here the CDR3 DNA reads TGCAGTGCTAGGGATGAGGGCAGGGGCACAGATACGCAGTATTTT. Amino acid sequence: CSARDEGRGTDTQYF.

This clonotype was detected only a few times. The V call is TRBV6-5, the J call TRBJ2-1; the D gene is possibly TRBD2 (5 bases). Germline V gene data show CDR1 as MNHEY and CDR2 as SVGAGI. Trimming took 0 bases from V and 1 from J, leaving 13 bases between them. CDR3 size: 17 residues. CDR3 in amino acids: CASSYSRRRTSYNEQFF. The CDR3 DNA reads TGTGCCAGCAGTTACTCGCGAAGAAGGACTTCCTACAATGAGCAGTTCTTC.

This clonotype was picked up one time. J is TRBJ2-5 and V is TRBV5-1; perhaps D is TRBD1 or TRBD2 (5 bases each). The CDR3 covers 15 residues. Germline-derived CDR1 and CDR2 are SGHRS and YFSETQ. Trimming took 3 bases from V and 4 from J, leaving 16 bases between them. The CDR3 reads CASSSLGGRGETQYF. CDR3 coding DNA: TGCGCCAGCAGCTCGCTTGGGGGACGCGGAGAGACCCAGTACTTC. Looking up the rest from reference TRBV5-1 and TRBJ2-5 gives the full variable domain: KAGVTQTPRYLIKTRGQQVTLSCSPISGHRSVSWYQQTPGQGLQFLFEYFSETQRNKGNFPGRFSGRQFSNSRSEMNVSTLELGDSALYLCASSSLGGRGETQYFGPGTRLLVL.

This clonotype has a handful of counts. J is TRBJ2-1 and V is TRBV18; D could derive from TRBD1 or TRBD2 (5 bases each). Between the trimmed V and J ends, which lost 0 bases and 9 bases, there was a span of 18 bases. This CDR3 comprises 16 residues. Germline CDR1 and CDR2: KGHSH and LQKENI. The CDR3 DNA sequence: TGTGCCAGCTCACCACCGTCGGGTGGCCGGGGCAGTGAGCAGTTCTTC. Encoded protein: CASSPPSGGRGSEQFF.

This clonotype was seen many times. The V call is TRBV5-6, the J call TRBJ2-2; D ambiguous. Germline V lookup: CDR1 SGHDT, CDR2 YYEEEE. This CDR3 is 12 amino acids long. Trimming left V 0 bases short and J 7 bases short, with 4 bases between. As DNA, the CDR3 is TGTGCCAGCAGCTTGGACAGCGGGGAGCTGTTTTTT. Amino acid sequence: CASSLDSGELFF.

V usage is TRBV12-5 and J usage is TRBJ2-2; 8 nucleotides align to TRBD1. Germline-derived CDR1 and CDR2 are LGHNT and FRNRAP. The CDR3 loop spans 17 amino acids. The ends lost 1 base at V and 3 bases at J; junction bases unmatched: 7. CDR3 nucleotides: TGTGCTAGTGGTTTGGCCCGGACAGGGTCCCACACCGGGGAGCTGTTTTTT. This codes for CASGLARTGSHTGELFF.

This clonotype has just a few counts. The V call is TRBV20-1, the J call TRBJ2-5; D is possibly TRBD1 or TRBD2 (6 bases each). The germline V gene encodes CDR1 DFQATT and CDR2 SNEGSKA (reference sequence). This CDR3 comprises 13 residues. Trimming took off 6 bases at V and 0 bases at J, with 11 bases between the two ends. The CDR3 spells CSAIRGHQETQYF. The CDR3 DNA is TGCAGTGCCATCCGGGGGCACCAAGAGACCCAGTACTTC.